This is a list of T cell receptor beta chains from one sample in a study of shared clonotypes between healthy human individuals. Profiled with immunoSEQ multiplex PCR; TCRdb holds only in-frame clones, not every one. The sample includes fewer than 850,000 clones, approximately 79% of them seen just once. Sequenced input: memory CD4+ T cells sorted from blood. These TCRs come from a woman aged 25 to 39 in good health. CDR3s leave out the opening cysteine and the closing phenylalanine or tryptophan. Each record gives: clone size, V gene, CDR3 protein. Size is omitted from some rows. Given values are once, few, many or a class for expanded clones.

>NA|TRBV2
ASRKNTEAF
>NA|TRBV2
ASRSGTSGRHEQF
>NA|TRBV27
ASSLQGGIFGYT
>once|TRBV10-3
AISVRTTEQY
>NA|TRBV5-1
ASSLDSGSYNEQF
>NA|TRBV5-1
ASTRWGGSGTGELF
>NA|TRBV11-2
ASSLGAGGVTDTQY
>few|TRBV6-1
ACNRGPGEKLF
>NA|TRBV28
ASSSSPQGWQPQH
>NA|TRBV9
ASSATRTTEAF
>NA|TRBV4-1
ASSPRALIPSTGELF
>NA|TRBV15
ATSRDPRRETQY
>NA|TRBV27
ASSWQVNSYEQY
>NA|TRBV27
ASSFQARPYHGYT
>few|TRBV4-1
ASSPRYSNQPQH
>NA|TRBV27
ASNSQRSSYNEQF
>NA|TRBV21-1
ASSIPGQGTFSTEAF
>NA|TRBV28
ASSLGTSGSEQF
>NA|TRBV2
ASTGQGNQPQH
>NA|TRBV5-6
ASSLEGGKETQY
>NA|TRBV11-2
ASSGPGQGFGYEQY
>once|TRBV5-5
ATRARLTYEQY
>NA|TRBV6-4
ASSEGAGGPRNEQF
>NA|TRBV30
AWRGDGTGELF
>NA|TRBV6-1
ASSGQFTEAF
>NA|TRBV5-8
ASSPIFGLVRGGGYEQY
>NA|TRBV13
ASSLWGGAEAF
>NA|TRBV5-5
ASSLGTGTRFYEQY
>NA|TRBV18
ASDPGQGYGYT
>NA|TRBV6-5
ASRAHTQQF
>few|TRBV7-2
ASSARQGSPYEQY
>NA|TRBV19
ASSIGGTGVNYGYT
>many|TRBV6-1
ASRTSGIYEQY